This TCR beta chain was observed in a study of Tregs in tolerant kidney transplant recipients. CD4+CD25+CD127- Tregs, CD4+CD25- non-Tregs, CD4 and CD8 cells were sorted. As regards this clone: What it binds is not known.

Clones were sequenced by immunoSEQ multiplex PCR, and TCRdb holds only the in-frame ones, with some missing. This table holds about 120,000 clones, around nine tenths found once. Broader study findings: The small number of patients limits these findings pending further validation. The most relevant donor-specific Treg TCRbeta repertoire apparently came from expansion with activated donor B cells. No direct test of biological reproducibility was done here.

Germline CDR1 is SGDLS and CDR2 is YYNGEE. The CDR3 runs 18 residues. V shed 0 bases, J shed 5 bases, and the junction held 12 bases outside the gene matches. The sequenced sample consisted of CD4+ T cells from blood. The clonotype comes from a human donor in good health. This chain connects TRBV9 to TRBJ1-4, with 8 bases identical to TRBD1. CDR3 residues: CASSVARTGPGQNEKLFF. The CDR3 region has the DNA TGTGCCAGCAGCGTAGCTCGGACAGGGCCCGGCCAAAATGAAAAACTGTTTTTT.